This T cell receptor beta chain appears in the sequencing data of a study of OX40 agonist ivuxolimab in advanced cancers. With regard to the full study: Ivuxolimab was a fully human IgG2 agonistic monoclonal antibody targeting the costimulatory receptor OX40 (CD134). Intravenous ivuxolimab was administered to patients every 2 weeks at six dose levels: 0.01, 0.1, 0.3, 1.5, 3 and 10 mg/kg. Peripheral TCRbeta sequencing aimed to test whether ivuxolimab altered TCR sequence diversity and caused clonal T-cell expansion. The monotherapy dose-escalation portion (N of about 50 patients) of the phase I ivuxolimab trial is reported in the paper. Prior anti-PD-1, anti-PD-L1 or anti-CTLA-4 therapy was permitted, and approximately 39% of dose-escalation patients had received checkpoint inhibitors. In the dose-escalation cohort, 82.7% of patients were male, and the mean age was approximately 55 years, with a range of roughly 20 to 85. Of the roughly 53 patients in dose escalation, about 20 had hepatocellular carcinoma, about 15 had melanoma, 9 had renal cell carcinoma and 9 had head and neck cancer. Partial responses were achieved by three dose-escalation patients, of whom one had hepatocellular carcinoma and two had cutaneous melanoma. Broader findings and caveats from the paper: After ivuxolimab, CD8+ T cells had more expanded clones than CD4+ T cells on average. In partial responders in the 0.1-3.0 mg/kg groups, normalized peripheral clonal expansion was found to be among the lowest, especially among CD8+ T cells. Low levels of normalized T-cell clonal expansion were also shown by some nonresponding patients. At doses from 0.1 to 3.0 mg/kg, clonal expansion was seen in both CD4+ and CD8+ blood T cells between baseline and week 6. The antigen specificity of the clonally expanded peripheral T cells was not determined.

Including cysteine and phenylalanine, the CDR3 has 16 amino acids. The sequence is cut down to CDR3 DNA, 48 bases in frame from base 1. After removal of 4 bases from V and 0 bases from J, the junction retains 6 bases not matched to a gene. The germline V gene (reference sequence) sets CDR1 to SEHNR and CDR2 to FQNEAQ. Genomic DNA was extracted from sorted cells for sequencing of the TCRbeta CDR3 region. TCRbeta CDR3 regions were sequenced using the immunoSEQ Assay. Entries here come from immuneACCESS through TCRdb and include only in-frame sequences with V and J called. Some clones fail to appear in such tables; in the studies checked, an unresolved V gene covers under half of the shortfall, and the cause of the remainder is unknown. The sample table contains over 75,000 clones; only one count was recorded for under 95% of them. Together, the top ten hold 2% to 3% of the sample. The trial excluded patients who had a history of autoimmune disease or who were on systemic immunosuppression. In every dose cohort, peripheral blood was drawn for TCR sequencing at baseline, cycle 4 day 1, and cycle 7 day 1. The samples were taken from a phase I, first-in-human, multicenter, open-label dose-escalation trial of ivuxolimab. Adults with locally advanced or metastatic head and neck squamous cell, hepatocellular, melanoma or renal cell carcinoma were enrolled in the trial. Before TCR sequencing, CD4+ T cells and CD8+ T cells from peripheral blood were sorted into separate populations.

Details on this clone: The antigen it recognizes is unknown. No much larger clone is present one base from it, and per-base qualities are unavailable.

The clonotype comes from an adult with an advanced solid tumor such as melanoma, head and neck, liver or kidney cancer. The sequencing used CD4+ or CD8+ T cells sorted from blood, collected in a trial of the OX40 agonist ivuxolimab. The chain was built from TRBV7-9 and TRBJ2-1; TRBD2 matches 7 bases in the middle. The nucleotide sequence is TGTGCCAGCAGCTCCCCAGGCGGGAGCTCCTACAATGAGCAGTTCTTC. The encoded protein is CASSSPGGSSYNEQFF. With all but the CDR3 taken from the reference TRBV7-9 and TRBJ2-1 genes, the full variable domain is: DTGVSQNPRHKITKRGQNVTFRCDPISEHNRLYWYRQTLGQGPEFLTYFQNEAQLEKSRLLSDRFSAERPKGSFSTLEIQRTEQGDSAMYLCASSSPGGSSYNEQFFGPGTRLTVL.